Presented here are 17 T cell receptor beta chains from one specimen sequenced in a study of cytotoxic CD8 clonotypes in ibrutinib-treated CLL. The assay was immunoSEQ multiplex PCR, and TCRdb's table has in-frame clones only and misses some. Of about 130,000 clones in the sample, roughly 83% were seen once. Sample: PBMCs, taken after 12 months of ibrutinib treatment. The receptors derive from a human donor with chronic lymphocytic leukemia.

The chain uses TRBV10-3 and TRBJ1-1, with TRBD1 as a possible D gene (5 bases). Germline loops: CDR1 ENHRY, CDR2 SYGVKD. V was clipped by 4 bases and J by 4 bases, with 13 bases between them. The CDR3 totals 14 residues. The CDR3 bases are TGTGCCATCAGTGCCGAGGGGTTAAGCACTGAAGCTTTCTTT. This translates into CAISAEGLSTEAFF.

This clone was detected only a few times. V is TRBV5-1 and J is TRBJ2-1; 8 bases align to TRBD2. From germline, CDR1 is SGHRS and CDR2 YFSETQ. The J segment lost 8 bases and the V segment lost 0 bases, leaving 13 bases of the junction unmatched. This CDR3 has 17 residues. The CDR3 DNA reads TGCGCCAGCAGCTTGGTACCTAGCGGGCCGCCGGCGGATGAGCAGTTCTTC. It translates to CASSLVPSGPPADEQFF.

This clone came up once. The rearrangement joins TRBV30 to TRBJ2-5, with 7 bases fitting TRBD1. The CDR3 loop spans 16 amino acids. V lost 0 bases to trimming and J lost 1 base; unmatched junction nucleotides: 8. Germline loops: CDR1 GTSNPN, CDR2 SVGIG (reference sequence). Here the CDR3 reads CAWSVRWDSSQETQYF. DNA of the CDR3: TGTGCCTGGAGTGTCCGGTGGGACAGTAGCCAAGAGACCCAGTACTTC.

This chain connects TRBV27 to TRBJ2-1; 8 nucleotides align to TRBD2. V gave up 6 bases and J gave up 3 bases; unmatched junction bases: 4. Germline-derived CDR1 and CDR2 are MNHEY and SMNVEV (reference sequence). This CDR3 has 14 amino acids. This CDR3 reads CASSSLAVYNEQFF. The CDR3 DNA reads TGTGCCAGCAGCTCACTAGCGGTCTACAATGAGCAGTTCTTC.

The rearrangement joins TRBV28 to TRBJ2-6; TRBD2 is a possible D gene (5 bases). This CDR3 has 12 residues. The germline gives CDR1 MDHEN, CDR2 SYDVKM. V was cut by 11 bases and J by 2 bases, with 7 bases left in between. CDR3 sequence: CASRAGANVLTF. In nucleotides, the CDR3 is TGTGCCTCGCGGGCTGGGGCCAACGTCCTGACTTTC.

The chain uses TRBV11-2 and TRBJ2-1, with D possibly being TRBD2 (5 bases). CDR3 length: 13 amino acids. Germline V gene lookup returns CDR1 SGHAT and CDR2 FQNNGV. With 5 bases removed from V and 10 bases from J, the gap between germline ends came to 15 bases. CDR3 amino acids: CASSGTRGGEQFF. For the CDR3, the DNA is TGTGCCAGCAGCGGAACCCGCGGCGGGGAGCAGTTCTTC.

In its sample, this clone was seen once. V gene TRBV7-3 combines with J gene TRBJ2-5, with D perhaps matching TRBD2 (7 bases). This CDR3 is 15 amino acids long. Germline assignment: CDR1 SGHTA and CDR2 FQGTGA. Trimming removed 1 base from V and 7 bases from J, with 16 bases in between. CDR3 coding DNA: TGTGCCAGCAGCTTAATTGGGGGGGCCCCAATGACCCAGTACTTC. Translating it yields CASSLIGGAPMTQYF.

J is TRBJ1-1 and V is TRBV4-1; D unclear. The CDR3 length is 14 residues. The germline V gene has CDR1 MGHRA and CDR2 YSYEKL. Trimming cost V 2 bases and J 1 base, with 8 bases left between them. For the CDR3, the DNA is TGCGCCAGCAGCCAAACGACACCGAACACTGAAGCTTTCTTT. Its translation is CASSQTTPNTEAFF.

This chain joins TRBV10-3 and TRBJ1-1; D ambiguous. This CDR3 has 14 residues. Trimming removed 3 bases at V and 7 bases at J, with 15 bases between. Germline-derived CDR1 and CDR2 are ENHRY and SYGVKD. CDR3 DNA sequence: TGTGCCATCAGTGATCGCTTCAGGCCGAGTGAAGCTTTCTTT. Protein: CAISDRFRPSEAFF.

The chain is built from TRBV7-9 and TRBJ2-1; 8 bases line up with TRBD2. This CDR3 is built from 12 residues. Trimming at V came to 5 bases and at J to 15 bases, leaving 9 bases not matched to a gene. Germline lookup yields CDR1 SEHNR and CDR2 FQNEAQ (reference sequence). DNA of the CDR3: TGTGCCAGCAGCCTACTAGCGGAGCGGAGGTTCTTC. Translating it yields CASSLLAERRFF.

This clone was observed a few times. The J gene is TRBJ1-5, the V gene TRBV7-9; D is ambiguous. The V and J ends lost 8 bases and 6 bases respectively, with 14 bases between them. Germline CDR1 is SEHNR and CDR2 is FQNEAQ (reference sequence). This CDR3 is 13 amino acids long. CDR3 protein: CASSRLGGQPQHF. DNA of the CDR3: TGTGCCAGCTCCCGACTAGGAGGTCAGCCCCAGCATTTT.

This clone was counted once. The genes are TRBV5-1 and TRBJ2-1; TRBD2 aligns across 14 bases. This CDR3 spans 16 amino acids. V shed 4 bases and J 9 bases; nucleotides not matched to a gene: 9. Looked up from germline, CDR1 is SGHRS and CDR2 is YFSETQ. CDR3 loop: CASSVGTSGSVGEQFF. The CDR3 DNA reads TGCGCCAGCAGCGTGGGGACTAGCGGGAGCGTGGGTGAGCAGTTCTTC.

The chain links TRBV7-2 to TRBJ2-7, with D hard to call. The CDR3 is 13 amino acids. Looked up from germline, CDR1 is SGHTA and CDR2 is FQGNSA. V shed 3 bases and J shed 0 bases, with 6 bases lying between them. CDR3 sequence: CASSFKSSYEQYF. The CDR3 DNA reads TGTGCCAGCAGCTTTAAAAGCTCCTACGAGCAGTACTTC.

This clone occurred a few times. This chain uses TRBV13 with TRBJ1-2, with D perhaps matching TRBD1 (6 bases). Germline CDR1 is PRHDT and CDR2 is FYEKMQ (reference sequence). CDR3 length: 13 residues. The V and J ends lost 5 bases and 1 base respectively, with 8 bases between them. CDR3 sequence (DNA): TGTGCCAGCAGCAAGGACAGTAACTATGGCTACACCTTC. Protein sequence: CASSKDSNYGYTF.

This rearrangement joins TRBV9 to TRBJ2-1; D not certain. The CDR3 totals 14 residues. Trimming removed 2 bases from V and 4 bases from J, with 10 bases in between. Germline loops: CDR1 SGDLS, CDR2 YYNGEE. CDR3 loop: CASSVGDGYNEQFF. The CDR3 coding sequence is TGTGCCAGCAGCGTTGGAGATGGATACAATGAGCAGTTCTTC.

The V call is TRBV6-5, the J call TRBJ1-2; 10 bases line up with TRBD1. Looked up from germline, CDR1 is MNHEY and CDR2 is SVGAGI. The CDR3 is 14 amino acids. J gave up 2 bases and V 5 bases, and 2 bases lay outside the gene matches. The CDR3 nucleotides read TGTGCCAGCAGTAGGGACAGGGGAAACTATGGCTACACCTTC. As protein: CASSRDRGNYGYTF.

This clone was counted between two and nine times. The V and J genes are TRBV5-1 and TRBJ2-1; D remains ambiguous. Germline loops: CDR1 SGHRS, CDR2 YFSETQ. The CDR3 length is 14 residues. Trimming stripped 2 bases from V and 5 bases from J, with 11 bases between. The CDR3 spells CASSFYTLDNEQFF. As DNA, the CDR3 is TGCGCCAGCAGCTTCTACACCCTAGACAATGAGCAGTTCTTC.